Listed below are T cell receptor beta chains from one sample, sequenced in a study of neurological immune-mediated disorders. MiXCR was run by TCRdb on the 5' RACE reads, yielding one entry per CDR3 protein. This table holds some 66,000 distinct CDR3 sequences, under 3.5% found once. Material: PBMCs. The receptors come from a man aged 35-49 years with multiple sclerosis. The CDR3 runs from the conserved cysteine through the conserved F or W.

>TRBV6-5|TRBJ2-1
CASSRSGYYNEQFF
>TRBV7-9|TRBJ1-4
CASSLSPTNEKLFF
>TRBV7-9|TRBJ2-2
CASSQLRLAANTGELFF
>TRBV25-1|TRBJ2-2
CASSPSTGSFVDTGELFF
>TRBV18|TRBJ2-5
CASSPIASSETQYF
>TRBV15|TRBJ2-7
CATSRETGREQYF
>TRBV7-9|TRBJ2-5
CASSPLEKYQETQYF
>TRBV18|TRBJ2-7
CASSPSGLAYEQYF
>TRBV7-9|TRBJ1-2
CASSLAVREGYTF
>TRBV5-1|TRBJ1-1
CASSSRTGGEEAFF
>TRBV10-2|TRBJ1-2
CASGLEGSGYTF
>TRBV27|TRBJ1-2
CASSLRQSYGYTF
>TRBV7-9|TRBJ2-7
CASSFGLGGTYEQYF
>TRBV29-1|TRBJ1-4
CGGADEKLFF
>TRBV20-1|TRBJ2-7
CSAPNLAGNSYEQYF
>TRBV5-1|TRBJ1-2
CASSAGTGGYGYTF
>TRBV6-5|TRBJ1-1
CASSLTRQGRESNTEAFF
>TRBV5-1|TRBJ2-6
CASSGTGTVIPTLNVLTF
>TRBV5-6|TRBJ2-7
CASSLTGEDYEQYF
>TRBV20-1|TRBJ2-1
CSARDWAGPSSYNEQFF
>TRBV5-1|TRBJ2-7
CASSFGLAGTRSSYEQYF
>TRBV20-1|TRBJ1-2
CSARDRQGGYGYTF
>TRBV20-1|TRBJ2-1
CSAGGQVDEQFF
>TRBV2|TRBJ2-7
CASRTSVGGAETYEQYF
>TRBV7-2|TRBJ2-3
CASSLVGASTDTQYF
>TRBV15|TRBJ2-1
CATSRDGRDEQFF
>TRBV19|TRBJ1-4
CASSIDPVAATNEKLFF
>TRBV24-1|TRBJ2-1
CATGGPLNNEQFF
>TRBV6-2/TRBV6-3|TRBJ1-6
CASRTRTGESPLHF
>TRBV12-3/TRBV12-4|TRBJ1-5
CASSLTGNSNQHQHF
>TRBV9|TRBJ2-1
CAGSGLQAPDSSYNEQFF
>TRBV29-1|TRBJ2-3
CSVQSGDTQYF
>TRBV5-5|TRBJ2-4
CASSTQEAKNIQYF
>TRBV2|TRBJ2-6
CASSSGHRSGANVLTF
>TRBV7-8|TRBJ2-5
CASSSSSGGGQTQYF
>TRBV5-1|TRBJ2-1
CASSPPERGYNEQFF
>TRBV20-1|TRBJ2-1
CSAGGREGYYEQFF
>TRBV5-1|TRBJ2-6
CASSLAVLGDSGANVLTF
>TRBV7-9|TRBJ1-2
CASSPRAARANYGYTF
>TRBV7-2|TRBJ2-1
CASSRSQDNEQFF
>TRBV30|TRBJ2-4
CAWSVSSGRGNIQYF
>TRBV20-1|TRBJ1-4
CSASPGAGALEKLFF
>TRBV7-9|TRBJ2-2
CASSFSTGELFF
>TRBV24-1|TRBJ2-1
CATSAAGQGINEQFF
>TRBV20-1|TRBJ1-2
CSASAGTVSFGYTF
>TRBV5-1|TRBJ2-7
CASSLVLGNHFSYEQYF
>TRBV20-1|TRBJ2-3
CSAIGGGYTDTQYF
>TRBV7-2|TRBJ1-4
CASSFFNEKLFF
>TRBV20-1|TRBJ1-6
CSAAQGASPLHF
>TRBV12-3/TRBV12-4|TRBJ1-2
CASSPSSGTGPGYTF
>TRBV20-1|TRBJ2-5
CSAEVGAYETQYF
>TRBV24-1|TRBJ2-1
CATSDSGTSGINEQFF
>TRBV9|TRBJ2-7
CASSGLAGVGEQYF
>TRBV3-1|TRBJ1-2
CASSQESVSGNPYYDYTF
>TRBV20-1|TRBJ1-2
CSARDLDYGYTF